Each of the 13 T cell receptor beta chains below was sequenced from the same sample in a study of human T cells and chemical hapten exposure. TCRdb reanalysed the RACE reads using MiXCR and keeps one entry per CDR3 protein. The sample records about 54,000 distinct CDR3 sequences, 9.5% to 10% being singletons. Noted time point: patch test 2, 6 weeks after DPC sensitization. Documented treatment: therapeutic diphenylcyclopropenone sensitization with weekly scalp DPC. The specimen comprised whole blood, sampled in connection with sensitization to the hapten diphenylcyclopropenone (DPC). Receptors were obtained from a woman aged 50 to 65 with alopecia areata. Some clones in this sample may be carry-over from other donors' samples.

This chain connects TRBV12-3 or TRBV12-4 to TRBJ1-4, with D perhaps TRBD1 (5 bases). V lost 6 bases, J lost 7 bases, and 12 bases lay in between. The CDR3 covers 13 residues. The CDR3 sequence is CASRPGPVEKLFF. Here the CDR3 DNA reads TGTGCCAGCAGACCGGGACCTGTTGAAAAACTGTTTTTT.

This clonotype was seen ten or more times. Compared with germline, one end of the junction differs, possibly owing to a read error. The V and J genes are TRBV10-1 and TRBJ1-1; 10 positions match TRBD1. This CDR3 is built from 14 residues. Germline V lookup: CDR1 WNHNN, CDR2 SYGVQD (reference sequence). The CDR3 bases are TGCGCCAGCAGTGAGTCCGGGACAGGGGCCTATAAGTCCTTT. This encodes CASSESGTGAYKSF.

Ten or more counts support this clonotype. The chain employs TRBV28 and TRBJ1-2, with unresolved D. Germline assignment: CDR1 MDHEN and CDR2 SYDVKM. The CDR3 runs 14 residues. V lost 4 bases and J 4 bases, leaving 13 bases between the germline ends. The CDR3 DNA reads TGTGCCAGCAGTTCCGCCTCAGGTCTCTATGGCTACACCTTC. This gives the protein CASSSASGLYGYTF.

The rearrangement uses TRBV7-2 and TRBJ2-7; D unclear. The CDR3 spans 14 residues. V was shortened by 4 bases and J by 6 bases, with 16 bases between the two germline ends. Germline loops: CDR1 SGHTA, CDR2 FQGNSA. CDR3 loop: CASSSGRTFGEQYF. The CDR3 nucleotides read TGTGCCAGCAGCTCCGGACGTACCTTTGGCGAGCAGTACTTC.

This clonotype has ten or more counts. The rearrangement links TRBV7-6 to TRBJ2-5; 9 positions agree with TRBD2. V lost 1 base and J lost 5; bases outside the gene matches: 5. CDR3 length equals 15 residues. The germline V gene has CDR1 SGHVS and CDR2 FNYEAQ. CDR3: CASSLVAGVSETQYF. CDR3 DNA sequence: TGTGCCAGCAGCTTAGTAGCGGGAGTATCTGAGACCCAGTACTTC.

The chain has TRBV29-1 and TRBJ2-3; no reliable D call. The CDR3 loop spans 12 amino acids. Per germline, CDR1 SQVTM and CDR2 ANQGSEA. With 4 bases removed from V and 0 bases from J, the gap between germline ends came to 5 bases. The CDR3 DNA reads as TGCAGCGTTGGGGGTAGCACAGATACGCAGTATTTT. Its translation: CSVGGSTDTQYF.

The V gene is TRBV28, the J gene TRBJ2-7; D not resolved. Per the germline V gene, CDR1 is MDHEN and CDR2 is SYDVKM. Deletions cut 7 bases from V and 6 bases from J, with 13 bases between. This CDR3 comprises 12 residues. The CDR3, as DNA: TGTGCCAGCAAGACGGCCTCTCCCGAGCAGTACTTC. It is translated as CASKTASPEQYF.

The chain carries TRBV18 and TRBJ1-2; 9 bases line up with TRBD1. Germline V CDR1 and CDR2: KGHSH, LQKENI. This CDR3 has 16 amino acids. J gave up 0 bases and V 2 bases, and 4 bases lay outside the gene matches. DNA for the CDR3: TGTGCCAGCTCACCAACAGGGGGCAGCGCTAACTATGGCTACACCTTC. This sequence encodes CASSPTGGSANYGYTF. Complete variable domain (other parts from reference TRBV18 and TRBJ1-2): NAGVMQNPRHLVRRRGQEARLRCSPMKGHSHVYWYRQLPEEGLKFMVYLQKENIIDESGMPKERFSAEFPKEGPSILRIQQVVRGDSAAYFCASSPTGGSANYGYTFGSGTRLTVV.

The V call is TRBV5-1, the J call TRBJ1-6; TRBD1 matches at 7 bases. The CDR3 runs to 15 residues. Trimming removed 4 bases from V and 9 bases from J; junction bases left unmatched: 10. Germline V gene sequence: CDR1 SGHRS, CDR2 YFSETQ. Written as DNA, the CDR3 is TGCGCCAGCAGCCAGGGACAGACAAAACCTTCACCCCTCCACTTT. Protein sequence: CASSQGQTKPSPLHF.

This clonotype came up a few times. This sequence joins TRBV12-3 or TRBV12-4 and TRBJ1-6; D is unresolved. This CDR3 comprises 12 residues. V was trimmed by 3 bases and J by 7 bases, leaving 4 bases between them. Written as DNA, the CDR3 is TGTGCCAGCAGTTTTTCCAATTCACCCCTCCACTTT. Translation: CASSFSNSPLHF.

The V gene is TRBV29-1, the J gene TRBJ1-2; D is ambiguous. Germline CDR1 SQVTM, CDR2 ANQGSEA. This CDR3 spans 12 amino acids. V was pared by 5 bases and J by 2 bases, with 9 bases between. The CDR3 sequence is CSVSTVNYGYTF. The CDR3 nucleotides read TGCAGCGTTTCTACAGTGAACTATGGCTACACCTTC.

This clonotype has more than one count but fewer than ten. The chain is built from TRBV6-6 and TRBJ1-5; 7 nucleotides match TRBD1. Germline trimming cut 7 bases from V and 4 bases from J; bases unmatched to any gene: 7. The germline gives CDR1 MNHNY, CDR2 SVGAGI (reference sequence). The CDR3 sequence is 14 residues long. This CDR3 reads CASIPTGVNQPQHF. The CDR3 bases are TGTGCCAGCATCCCCACAGGGGTTAATCAGCCCCAGCATTTT.

This clonotype was observed a few times. The chain links TRBV20-1 to TRBJ2-2; a weak D match, TRBD1 (6 bases). Per germline, CDR1 DFQATT and CDR2 SNEGSKA (reference sequence). Trimming removed 0 bases at V and 5 bases at J, with 13 bases between. The CDR3 covers 15 residues. The CDR3, as DNA: TGCAGTGCTAGAGATCCAGGGGTGGCGACCGGGGAGCTGTTTTTT. This codes for CSARDPGVATGELFF.